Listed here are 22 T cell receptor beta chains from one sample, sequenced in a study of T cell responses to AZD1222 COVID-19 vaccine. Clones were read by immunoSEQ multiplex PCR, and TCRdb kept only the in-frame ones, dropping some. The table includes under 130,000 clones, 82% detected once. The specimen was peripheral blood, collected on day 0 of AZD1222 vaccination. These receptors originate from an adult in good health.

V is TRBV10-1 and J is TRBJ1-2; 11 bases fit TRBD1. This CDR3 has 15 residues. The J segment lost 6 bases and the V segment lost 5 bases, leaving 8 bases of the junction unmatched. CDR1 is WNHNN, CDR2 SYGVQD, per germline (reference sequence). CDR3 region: CASSQGDRGFNGYTF. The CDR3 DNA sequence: TGCGCCAGCAGTCAGGGGGACAGGGGGTTCAATGGCTACACCTTC.

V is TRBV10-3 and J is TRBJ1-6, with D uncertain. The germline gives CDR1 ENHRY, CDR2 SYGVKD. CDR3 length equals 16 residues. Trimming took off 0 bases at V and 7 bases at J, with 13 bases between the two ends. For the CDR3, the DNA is TGTGCCATCAGTGAGTCAGGAATGGGAAAAAATTCACCCCTCCACTTT. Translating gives CAISESGMGKNSPLHF.

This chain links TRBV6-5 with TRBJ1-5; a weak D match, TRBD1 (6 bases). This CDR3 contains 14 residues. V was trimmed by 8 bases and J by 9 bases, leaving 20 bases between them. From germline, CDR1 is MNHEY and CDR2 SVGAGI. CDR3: CASDATAGARPQHF. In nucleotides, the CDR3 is TGTGCCAGCGACGCCACGGCGGGGGCCCGGCCCCAGCATTTT.

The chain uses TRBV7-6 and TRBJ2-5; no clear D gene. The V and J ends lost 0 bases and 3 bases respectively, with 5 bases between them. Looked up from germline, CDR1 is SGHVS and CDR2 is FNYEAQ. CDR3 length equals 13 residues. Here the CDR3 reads CASSLAGKETQYF. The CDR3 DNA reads TGTGCCAGCAGCTTAGCTGGTAAAGAGACCCAGTACTTC.

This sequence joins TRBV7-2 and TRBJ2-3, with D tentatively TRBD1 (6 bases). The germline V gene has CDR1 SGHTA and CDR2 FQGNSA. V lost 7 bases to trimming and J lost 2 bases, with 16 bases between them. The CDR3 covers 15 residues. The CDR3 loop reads CASTPSRGLTDTQYF. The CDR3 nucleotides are TGTGCCAGCACCCCAAGCAGGGGCCTCACAGATACGCAGTATTTT.

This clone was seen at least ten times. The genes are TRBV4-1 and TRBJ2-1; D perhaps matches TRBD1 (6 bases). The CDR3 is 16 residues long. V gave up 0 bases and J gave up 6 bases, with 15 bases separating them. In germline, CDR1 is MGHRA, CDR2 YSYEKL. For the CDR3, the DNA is TGCGCCAGCAGCCAAGAGATCCAGGGGAGTACCAATGAGCAGTTCTTC. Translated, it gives CASSQEIQGSTNEQFF.

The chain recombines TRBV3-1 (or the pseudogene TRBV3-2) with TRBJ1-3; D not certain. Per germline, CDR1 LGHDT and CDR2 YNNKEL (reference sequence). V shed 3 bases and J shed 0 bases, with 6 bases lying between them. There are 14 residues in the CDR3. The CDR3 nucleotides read TGTGCCAGCAGCCACAGATCCTCTGGAAACACCATATATTTT. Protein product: CASSHRSSGNTIYF.

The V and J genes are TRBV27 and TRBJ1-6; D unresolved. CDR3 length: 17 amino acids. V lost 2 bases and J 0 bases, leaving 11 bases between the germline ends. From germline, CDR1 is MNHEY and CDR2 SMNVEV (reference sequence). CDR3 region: CASSLQAGGSYNSPLHF. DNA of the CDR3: TGTGCCAGCAGTTTACAGGCAGGAGGCTCCTATAATTCACCCCTCCACTTT.

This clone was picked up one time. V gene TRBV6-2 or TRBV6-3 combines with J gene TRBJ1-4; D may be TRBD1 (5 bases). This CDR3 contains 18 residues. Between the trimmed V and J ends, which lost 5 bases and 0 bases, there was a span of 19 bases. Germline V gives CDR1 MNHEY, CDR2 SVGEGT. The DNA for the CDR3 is TGTGCCAGCAGTAGTCTGCTACAGGAGAAAACAACTAATGAAAAACTGTTTTTT. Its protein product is CASSSLLQEKTTNEKLFF.

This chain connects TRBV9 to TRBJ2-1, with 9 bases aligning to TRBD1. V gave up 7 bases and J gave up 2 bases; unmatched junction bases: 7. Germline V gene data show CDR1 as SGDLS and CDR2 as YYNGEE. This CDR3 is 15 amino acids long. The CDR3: CASGRTGDTYNEQFF. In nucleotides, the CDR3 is TGTGCCAGCGGGCGGACAGGGGACACCTACAATGAGCAGTTCTTC. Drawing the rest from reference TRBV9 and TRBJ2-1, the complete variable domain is DSGVTQTPKHLITATGQRVTLRCSPRSGDLSVYWYQQSLDQGLQFLIQYYNGEERAKGNILERFSAQQFPDLHSELNLSSLELGDSALYFCASGRTGDTYNEQFFGPGTRLTVL.

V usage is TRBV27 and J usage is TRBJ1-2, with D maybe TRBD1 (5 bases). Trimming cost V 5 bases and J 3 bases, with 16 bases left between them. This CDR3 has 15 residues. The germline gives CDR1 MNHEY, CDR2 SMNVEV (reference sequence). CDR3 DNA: TGTGCCAGCAGTCCCGACCCGGGGCCTTACTATGGCTACACCTTC. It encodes CASSPDPGPYYGYTF.

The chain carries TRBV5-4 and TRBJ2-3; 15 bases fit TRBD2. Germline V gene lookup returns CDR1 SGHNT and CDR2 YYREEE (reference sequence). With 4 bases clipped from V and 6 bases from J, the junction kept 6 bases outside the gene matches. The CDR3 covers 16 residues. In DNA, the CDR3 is TGTGCCAGCAGCAAGGGACTAGCGGGGGGACGGGATACGCAGTATTTT. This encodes CASSKGLAGGRDTQYF. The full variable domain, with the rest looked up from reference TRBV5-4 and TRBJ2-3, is ETGVTQSPTHLIKTRGQQVTLRCSSQSGHNTVSWYQQALGQGPQFIFQYYREEENGRGNFPPRFSGLQFPNYSSELNVNALELDDSALYLCASSKGLAGGRDTQYFGPGTRLTVL.

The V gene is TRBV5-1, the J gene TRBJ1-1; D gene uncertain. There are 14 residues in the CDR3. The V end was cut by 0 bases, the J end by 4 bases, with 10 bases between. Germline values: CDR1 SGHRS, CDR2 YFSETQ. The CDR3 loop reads CASSLAWEITEAFF. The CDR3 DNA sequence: TGCGCCAGCAGCTTGGCTTGGGAGATCACTGAAGCTTTCTTT.

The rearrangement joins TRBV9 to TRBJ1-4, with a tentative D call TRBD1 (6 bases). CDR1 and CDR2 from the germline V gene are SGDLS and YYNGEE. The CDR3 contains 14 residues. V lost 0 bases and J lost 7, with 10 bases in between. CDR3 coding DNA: TGTGCCAGCAGCGTAGGGGGGACAACTGAAAAACTGTTTTTT. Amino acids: CASSVGGTTEKLFF.

In DNA, the CDR3 is TGTGCCAGCAGCTTTTCCCGGCAGGTCGAAGTGGCTTTCTTT. The encoded protein is CASSFSRQVEVAFF. V is TRBV7-9 and J is TRBJ1-1; no clear D gene. V lost 3 bases and J 11 bases, leaving 19 bases between the germline ends. In germline, CDR1 is SEHNR, CDR2 FQNEAQ (reference sequence). The length of the CDR3 is 14 residues.

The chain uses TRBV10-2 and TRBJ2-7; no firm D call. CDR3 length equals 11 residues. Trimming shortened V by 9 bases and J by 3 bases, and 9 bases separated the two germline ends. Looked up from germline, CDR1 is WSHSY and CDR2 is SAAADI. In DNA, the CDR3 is TGCGCCAGACCGAGTGGCTACGAGCAGTACTTC. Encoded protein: CARPSGYEQYF.

The CDR3 reads CASSSETGYGYGYTF. The CDR3 DNA reads as TGTGCCAGCAGCTCAGAGACAGGGTATGGCTATGGCTACACCTTC. The chain has TRBV7-2 and TRBJ1-2; 7 bases are shared with TRBD1. CDR3 length equals 15 residues. Losses at the gene ends were 4 bases for V and 4 bases for J; bases not matched to a gene: 9. Germline V gene lookup returns CDR1 SGHTA and CDR2 FQGNSA.

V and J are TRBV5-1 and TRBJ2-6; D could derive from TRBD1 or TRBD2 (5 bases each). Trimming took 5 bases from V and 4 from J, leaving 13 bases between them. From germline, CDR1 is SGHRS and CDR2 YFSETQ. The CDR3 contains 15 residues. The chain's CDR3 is CASRRAGAGANVLTF. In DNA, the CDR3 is TGCGCCAGCAGAAGGGCCGGGGCCGGGGCCAACGTCCTGACTTTC.

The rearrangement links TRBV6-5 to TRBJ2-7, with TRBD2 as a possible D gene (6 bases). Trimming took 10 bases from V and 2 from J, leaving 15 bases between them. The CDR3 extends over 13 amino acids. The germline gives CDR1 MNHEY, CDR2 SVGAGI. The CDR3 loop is CAISGQLPYEQYF. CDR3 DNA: TGTGCCATAAGCGGGCAACTCCCCTACGAGCAGTACTTC.

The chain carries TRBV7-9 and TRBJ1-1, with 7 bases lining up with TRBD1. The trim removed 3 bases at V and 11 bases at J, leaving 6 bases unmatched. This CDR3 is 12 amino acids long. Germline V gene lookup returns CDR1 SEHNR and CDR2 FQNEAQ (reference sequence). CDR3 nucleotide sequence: TGTGCCAGCAGCTTGACAGGGTTTGGTGCTTTCTTT. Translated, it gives CASSLTGFGAFF.

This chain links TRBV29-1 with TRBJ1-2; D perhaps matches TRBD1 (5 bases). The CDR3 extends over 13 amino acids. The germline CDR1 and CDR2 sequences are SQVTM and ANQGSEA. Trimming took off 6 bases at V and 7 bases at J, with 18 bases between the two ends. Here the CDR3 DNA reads TGCAGCGTCGACCAGGGAGGGATTAGTGGCTACACCTTC. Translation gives CSVDQGGISGYTF.

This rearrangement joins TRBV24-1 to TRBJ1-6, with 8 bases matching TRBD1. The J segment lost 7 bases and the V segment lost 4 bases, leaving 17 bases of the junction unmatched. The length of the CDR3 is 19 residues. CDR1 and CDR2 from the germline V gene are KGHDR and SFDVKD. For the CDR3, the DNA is TGTGCCACCAGTGACCCTTCCGATTGCCGGGACAGGAGAAATTCACCCCTCCACTTT. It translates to CATSDPSDCRDRRNSPLHF.